Listed here are 16 T cell receptor beta chains from one sample, sequenced in a study of T-cell memory formation after mild COVID-19. TCRdb re-called the 5' RACE reads with MiXCR, one entry per CDR3 protein. The table has hundreds of thousands of distinct CDR3 sequences, around a sixth seen once. Sequences were obtained from PBMCs or a T cell subset sorted from them (not recorded which). The receptors originated from a young man who had mild COVID-19 (a few samples of this study predate the infection). Cell type and time point are not known.

The chain combines TRBV24-1 with TRBJ2-1, with D perhaps TRBD2 (5 bases). Germline values: CDR1 KGHDR, CDR2 SFDVKD. This CDR3 is 16 amino acids long. Trimming cost V 5 bases and J 4 bases, with 17 bases left between them. The CDR3 bases are TGTGCCACCAGTGGAGGGTTTCTCCGCTCTTACAATGAGCAGTTCTTC. Encoded protein: CATSGGFLRSYNEQFF.

J is TRBJ2-2 and V is TRBV19; 9 bases fit TRBD1. V lost 6 bases to trimming and J lost 7 bases; unmatched junction nucleotides: 9. Germline V gene sequence: CDR1 LNHDA, CDR2 SQIVND (reference sequence). This CDR3 is 15 amino acids long. CDR3 in DNA: TGTGCCAGTAGCGACCGGGACAGGGTATTCGGGGAGCTGTTTTTT. It specifies CASSDRDRVFGELFF.

The genes are TRBV11-2 and TRBJ1-5; D is possibly TRBD1 (6 bases). Trimming removed 1 base from V and 5 bases from J, with 12 bases in between. CDR3 length: 15 amino acids. Germline V gene data show CDR1 as SGHAT and CDR2 as FQNNGV. The CDR3 nucleotides are TGTGCCAGCAGCTTAGGATCCGGGGGCTATCAGCCCCAGCATTTT. This gives the protein CASSLGSGGYQPQHF.

At least ten counts were recorded for this clonotype. CDR3 region: CSASSPVSYEQYF. The CDR3 nucleotides read TGCAGTGCTAGTTCCCCGGTGTCCTACGAGCAGTACTTC. This chain uses TRBV20-1 with TRBJ2-7, with D unclear. Trimming cost V 3 bases and J 1 base, with 10 bases left between them. Germline-derived CDR1 and CDR2 are DFQATT and SNEGSKA (reference sequence). This CDR3 region has 13 residues.

The chain couples TRBV19 to TRBJ1-4; D unclear. The V gene lost 11 bases and the J gene lost 7 bases, with 20 bases spanning the gap. The CDR3 extends over 14 amino acids. The germline CDR1 and CDR2 sequences are LNHDA and SQIVND (reference sequence). CDR3 sequence: CASQRGHSGEKLFF. DNA for the CDR3: TGTGCCTCCCAACGAGGGCACAGTGGTGAAAAACTGTTTTTT. The full variable domain, in which reference TRBV19 and TRBJ1-4 provide the parts outside the CDR3, is DGGITQSPKYLFRKEGQNVTLSCEQNLNHDAMYWYRQDPGQGLRLIYYSQIVNDFQKGDIAEGYSVSREKKESFPLTVTSAQKNPTAFYLCASQRGHSGEKLFFGSGTQLSVL.

This clonotype was picked up many times. The rearrangement links TRBV6-5 to TRBJ2-5, with D tentatively TRBD2 (6 bases). V was shortened by 5 bases and J by 1 base, with 11 bases between the two germline ends. The CDR3 spans 14 residues. CDR1 and CDR2 (germline): MNHEY, SVGAGI. The CDR3 nucleotides read TGTGCCAGCAGTCGCCCGGGACTCCAAGAGACCCAGTACTTC. The encoded protein is CASSRPGLQETQYF.

Only a few counts were recorded for this clonotype. The J gene is TRBJ2-7, the V gene TRBV20-1, with a weak D call TRBD2 (5 bases). V shed 4 bases and J shed 0 bases, with 13 bases lying between them. The germline V gene encodes CDR1 DFQATT and CDR2 SNEGSKA (reference sequence). The CDR3 has 14 residues. CDR3 in DNA: TGCAGTGCTATGTCTAGGGAGAGCTCCTACGAGCAGTACTTC. Protein product: CSAMSRESSYEQYF.

This clonotype was seen only a few times. The chain is built from TRBV12-3 or TRBV12-4 and TRBJ2-5, with 12 bases that match TRBD2. V trimming: 6 bases; J trimming: 5 bases; junction bases outside the gene matches: 10. This CDR3 is built from 16 residues. CDR3 nucleotides: TGTGCCAGCAGCCCTCTAGCGGGGGGGCGTGTGGAGACCCAGTACTTC. This sequence encodes CASSPLAGGRVETQYF.

The sample holds a few counts of this clonotype. The chain links TRBV24-1 to TRBJ2-5, with TRBD1 as a possible D gene (6 bases). Germline loops: CDR1 KGHDR, CDR2 SFDVKD. The CDR3 consists of 16 residues. Deletions cut 5 bases from V and 1 base from J, with 16 bases between. The CDR3 DNA reads as TGTGCCACCAGTGGTGCCTTACAGGGTACCCAAGAGACCCAGTACTTC. Its translation: CATSGALQGTQETQYF.

The genes are TRBV7-3 and TRBJ2-3, with D tentatively TRBD1 or TRBD2 (6 bases each). The V gene lost 5 bases and the J gene lost 0 bases, with 15 bases spanning the gap. Per the germline V gene, CDR1 is SGHTA and CDR2 is FQGTGA. This CDR3 is 16 amino acids long. The CDR3 spells CASSPPGGGSTDTQYF. The CDR3 DNA follows: TGTGCCAGCAGCCCACCAGGAGGGGGAAGCACAGATACGCAGTATTTT.

The chain combines TRBV7-8 with TRBJ1-2, with D possibly TRBD1 on 6 matching bases. Germline loops: CDR1 SGHVS, CDR2 FQNEAQ. V lost 10 bases to trimming and J lost 7 bases, with 19 bases between them. The CDR3 loop spans 13 amino acids. CDR3 in amino acids: CATRAGESGGYTF. The CDR3 DNA sequence: TGTGCCACCAGGGCAGGGGAGTCCGGTGGCTACACCTTC.

This clonotype was seen a few times. The CDR3: CASSQAGQGYEQYF. The CDR3 coding sequence is TGTGCCAGCAGCCAAGCGGGACAGGGCTACGAGCAGTACTTC. The V call is TRBV7-2, the J call TRBJ2-7, with TRBD1 identical over 9 bases. There are 14 residues in the CDR3. In germline, CDR1 is SGHTA, CDR2 FQGNSA. Trimming removed 5 bases from V and 3 bases from J; junction bases left unmatched: 5.

This clonotype was counted many times. The V call is TRBV2, the J call TRBJ2-7, with D tentatively TRBD1 (6 bases). Germline CDR1 is SNHLY and CDR2 is FYNNEI. There are 12 residues in the CDR3. V shed 5 bases and J shed 5 bases, with 10 bases lying between them. This CDR3 reads CASSYYRDEQYF. In nucleotides, the CDR3 is TGTGCCAGCAGTTACTACAGGGACGAGCAGTACTTC.

A remark on this clonotype: The junction and the germline gene differ at one end; a read error may be behind it. The chain uses TRBV7-9 and TRBJ1-2; TRBD1 matches 7 bases. The germline V gene has CDR1 SEHNR and CDR2 FQNEAQ (reference sequence). The CDR3 consists of 15 residues. The CDR3 here is CASRLGTANPYGYTF. CDR3 DNA sequence: TGTGCCAGCAGATTAGGGACAGCTAATCCCTATGGCTACACCTTC. The full variable domain, rest sourced from reference TRBV7-9 and TRBJ1-2, is DTGVSQNPRHKITKRGQNVTFRCDPISEHNRLYWYRQTLGQGPEFLTYFQNEAQLEKSRLLSDRFSAERPKGSFSTLEIQRTEQGDSAMYLCASRLGTANPYGYTFGSGTRLTVV.

The CDR3 loop reads CASSPWEGVVETQYF. The CDR3 DNA reads TGTGCCAGCAGTCCGTGGGAGGGGGTTGTAGAGACCCAGTACTTC. This chain links TRBV4-2 with TRBJ2-5; D perhaps matches TRBD2 (7 bases). The germline CDR1 and CDR2 sequences are LGHNA and YNFKEQ. With 6 bases removed from V and 4 bases from J, the gap between germline ends came to 18 bases. This CDR3 is built from 15 residues.

Only a few counts were recorded for this clonotype. J is TRBJ1-4 and V is TRBV6-5; no clear D gene. Trimming left V 0 bases short and J 4 bases short, with 6 bases between. The germline CDR1 and CDR2 sequences are MNHEY and SVGAGI. This CDR3 comprises 14 residues. CDR3 in amino acids: CASSYSRVNEKLFF. The DNA for the CDR3 is TGTGCCAGCAGTTACTCGAGGGTTAATGAAAAACTGTTTTTT.